The 32 T cell receptor beta chains below come from one sample, sequenced in a study of T-cell memory formation after mild COVID-19. TCRdb re-called the 5' RACE reads through MiXCR, storing one row per CDR3 protein. Of over 130,000 distinct CDR3 sequences listed, 11% to 15% are singletons. The specimen sequenced was PBMCs or a T cell subset sorted from them (not recorded which). The receptor source for this set is an adult woman who had mild COVID-19 (a few samples of this study predate the infection). Cell type and time point are not known.

The gene calls are TRBV5-1 and TRBJ1-1; the match to TRBD1 covers 9 bases. The CDR3 has 14 residues. V shed 0 bases, J shed 6 bases, and the junction held 3 bases outside the gene matches. CDR1 is SGHRS and CDR2 is YFSETQ in the germline V gene. The CDR3 is CASSLAGTGSEAFF. The CDR3 DNA is TGCGCCAGCAGCTTGGCCGGGACAGGGTCTGAAGCTTTCTTT. Complete variable domain (other parts from reference TRBV5-1 and TRBJ1-1): KAGVTQTPRYLIKTRGQQVTLSCSPISGHRSVSWYQQTPGQGLQFLFEYFSETQRNKGNFPGRFSGRQFSNSRSEMNVSTLELGDSALYLCASSLAGTGSEAFFGQGTRLTVV.

This clonotype was detected only a few times. The genes are TRBV7-9 and TRBJ2-3, with a tentative D call TRBD2 (5 bases). The V gene lost 1 base and the J gene lost 2 bases, with 13 bases spanning the gap. The CDR3 totals 16 residues. Germline assignment: CDR1 SEHNR and CDR2 FQNEAQ (reference sequence). In nucleotides, the CDR3 is TGTGCCAGCAGCTTAGGCGGAGGCCCTGACACAGATACGCAGTATTTT. Translation gives CASSLGGGPDTDTQYF.

V is TRBV5-1 and J is TRBJ1-1; D possibly corresponds to TRBD1 (5 bases). Germline CDR1 reads SGHRS; CDR2 reads YFSETQ. This CDR3 spans 15 amino acids. Trimming left V 0 bases short and J 4 bases short, with 13 bases between. Here the CDR3 reads CASSLAGVAGTEAFF. The CDR3 DNA sequence: TGCGCCAGCAGCTTGGCGGGGGTCGCTGGCACTGAAGCTTTCTTT.

This clonotype was counted a few times. V usage is TRBV29-1 and J usage is TRBJ1-2; D might be TRBD1 (5 bases). Germline V CDR1 and CDR2: SQVTM, ANQGSEA. This CDR3 is built from 13 residues. Deletions cut 2 bases from V and 4 bases from J, with 11 bases between. The CDR3 DNA sequence: TGCAGCGTTGAACAGGGATCCCCCTATGGCTACACCTTC. Its protein product is CSVEQGSPYGYTF. The full variable domain, in which reference TRBV29-1 and TRBJ1-2 provide the parts outside the CDR3, is SAVISQKPSRDICQRGTSLTIQCQVDSQVTMMFWYRQQPGQSLTLIATANQGSEATYESGFVIDKFPISRPNLTFSTLTVSNMSPEDSSIYLCSVEQGSPYGYTFGSGTRLTVV.

V and J are TRBV30 and TRBJ1-2, with D hard to call. V was shortened by 0 bases and J by 4 bases, with 9 bases between the two germline ends. The CDR3 is 13 residues long. Germline CDR1 is GTSNPN and CDR2 is SVGIG (reference sequence). The CDR3 nucleotides are TGTGCCTGGAGTGTACGGCGGAGCTATGGCTACACCTTC. Protein sequence: CAWSVRRSYGYTF.

V usage is TRBV25-1 and J usage is TRBJ2-1, with D unclear. This CDR3 is built from 16 residues. Trimming took 3 bases from V and 5 from J, leaving 17 bases between them. Germline V gene data show CDR1 as MGHDK and CDR2 as SYGVNS. The CDR3 sequence is CASSDKSETFDNEQFF. The DNA for the CDR3 is TGTGCCAGCAGTGATAAGTCGGAGACGTTCGACAATGAGCAGTTCTTC. The full variable domain, its missing parts supplied by reference TRBV25-1 and TRBJ2-1, is EADIYQTPRYLVIGTGKKITLECSQTMGHDKMYWYQQDPGMELHLIHYSYGVNSTEKGDLSSESTVSRIRTEHFPLTLESARPSHTSQYLCASSDKSETFDNEQFFGPGTRLTVL.

Written as DNA, the CDR3 is TGCGCCAGCAGCCAAGAGGCTCCCTCACCTGGAGGGCAGTTCTTC. Amino acid sequence: CASSQEAPSPGGQFF. This rearrangement joins TRBV4-1 to TRBJ2-1; tentative D call: TRBD2 (5 bases). The CDR3 totals 15 residues. CDR1 MGHRA and CDR2 YSYEKL come from the germline V gene. Trimming took 0 bases from V and 12 from J, leaving 18 bases between them.

The CDR3 sequence is CAWSSLSGNEQFF. The CDR3 DNA reads TGTGCCTGGAGTTCCCTGAGCGGGAACGAGCAGTTCTTC. V usage is TRBV30 and J usage is TRBJ2-1; TRBD2 matches 7 bases. Germline V gene lookup returns CDR1 GTSNPN and CDR2 SVGIG (reference sequence). The V gene end was trimmed by 2 bases and the J gene end by 10 bases; junction bases not matched to a gene: 8. CDR3 size: 13 residues.

The chain couples TRBV6-1 to TRBJ2-3; 9 bases match TRBD1. The CDR3 is made up of 15 amino acids. CDR1 MNHNS and CDR2 SASEGT come from the germline V gene. The V gene end was trimmed by 11 bases and the J gene end by 4 bases; junction bases not matched to a gene: 13. The CDR3 coding sequence is TGTGCCCACTCGGAGGACAGGGGTCTATCAGATACGCAGTATTTT. Its translation: CAHSEDRGLSDTQYF.

The chain is built from TRBV29-1 and TRBJ2-7; possible D gene TRBD1, 6 bases. V lost 6 bases to trimming and J lost 0 bases, with 15 bases between them. CDR3 length: 14 amino acids. Germline-derived CDR1 and CDR2 are SQVTM and ANQGSEA. CDR3 in amino acids: CSVETGTYSYEQYF. The CDR3 DNA follows: TGCAGCGTAGAAACAGGGACCTACTCCTACGAGCAGTACTTC.

The chain carries TRBV3-1 and TRBJ2-7; 10 nucleotides line up with TRBD2. Germline V gene data show CDR1 as LGHDT and CDR2 as YNNKEL (reference sequence). This CDR3 has 14 residues. The J segment lost 4 bases and the V segment lost 9 bases, leaving 9 bases of the junction unmatched. The CDR3 sequence: CARASGRLGYEQYF. DNA of the CDR3: TGTGCCAGAGCTAGCGGGAGACTAGGATACGAGCAGTACTTC.

CDR3 residues: CASSARDLPYEQYF. CDR3 in DNA: TGTGCCAGTAGTGCTCGGGACTTACCCTACGAGCAGTACTTC. The chain couples TRBV19 to TRBJ2-7; tentative D call: TRBD2 (6 bases). The CDR3 is 14 residues long. From germline, CDR1 is LNHDA and CDR2 SQIVND (reference sequence). The germline V and J ends were trimmed by 5 bases and 2 bases, with 13 bases remaining between them.

This clonotype showed up just a few times. The V gene is TRBV20-1, the J gene TRBJ2-1, with 8 nucleotides matching TRBD2. The J segment lost 9 bases and the V segment lost 5 bases, leaving 12 bases of the junction unmatched. Germline-derived CDR1 and CDR2 are DFQATT and SNEGSKA (reference sequence). CDR3 length equals 14 residues. CDR3 in DNA: TGCAGTGCTCCTTCGGCCAGCGGGAGTGCTGAGCAGTTCTTC. Its translation is CSAPSASGSAEQFF.

This clonotype has just a few counts. V and J are TRBV7-9 and TRBJ2-7; D is uncertain. Germline CDR1 SEHNR, CDR2 FQNEAQ (reference sequence). Trimming shortened V by 5 bases and J by 0 bases, and 8 bases separated the two germline ends. This CDR3 comprises 13 residues. The CDR3 spells CASSPLGSYEQYF. The CDR3 coding sequence is TGTGCCAGCAGCCCCCTAGGCTCCTACGAGCAGTACTTC. Supplemented by reference TRBV7-9 and TRBJ2-7, the full variable domain reads DTGVSQNPRHKITKRGQNVTFRCDPISEHNRLYWYRQTLGQGPEFLTYFQNEAQLEKSRLLSDRFSAERPKGSFSTLEIQRTEQGDSAMYLCASSPLGSYEQYFGPGTRLTVT.

The genes are TRBV15 and TRBJ2-3; the match to TRBD2 covers 9 bases. The CDR3 is 14 residues long. Germline-derived CDR1 and CDR2 are LNHNV and YYDKDF (reference sequence). The junction had 9 bases not matched to a gene; V was cut back by 5 bases and J by 9 bases. CDR3 sequence: CATSPRVAGETQYF. CDR3 nucleotides: TGTGCCACCAGCCCCCGAGTAGCGGGGGAAACGCAGTATTTT.

At least ten counts were recorded for this clonotype. This chain joins TRBV4-1 and TRBJ1-2, with TRBD1 matching over 9 bases. The ends lost 1 base at V and 4 bases at J; junction bases unmatched: 4. This CDR3 spans 15 amino acids. Germline V gene sequence: CDR1 MGHRA, CDR2 YSYEKL. CDR3 residues: CASSQGQGGPYGYTF. CDR3 DNA sequence: TGCGCCAGCAGCCAAGGACAGGGGGGACCCTATGGCTACACCTTC.

This clonotype appeared a few times. This chain connects TRBV6-4 to TRBJ2-1; 9 nucleotides line up with TRBD2. Germline V gene data show CDR1 as MRHNA and CDR2 as SNTAGT. CDR3 size: 17 residues. Losses at the gene ends were 3 bases for V and 6 bases for J; bases not matched to a gene: 12. The CDR3 protein is CASSEFYAGGPGNEQFF. CDR3 nucleotides: TGTGCCAGCAGTGAATTTTACGCGGGAGGGCCCGGCAATGAGCAGTTCTTC.

The chain recombines TRBV6-2 or TRBV6-3 with TRBJ1-3; tentatively, D is TRBD1 (5 bases). Trimming pared 4 bases from V and 0 bases from J, leaving 16 bases between. This CDR3 spans 17 amino acids. Germline CDR1 is MNHEY and CDR2 is SVGEGT. CDR3 in amino acids: CASSSPLAGPSGNTIYF. The CDR3 nucleotides read TGTGCCAGCAGTTCGCCCTTGGCGGGACCCTCTGGAAACACCATATATTTT.

This chain joins TRBV6-2 or TRBV6-3 and TRBJ2-5; unclear D gene. The germline V and J ends were trimmed by 7 bases and 5 bases, with 20 bases remaining between them. This CDR3 contains 15 residues. Germline V gene data show CDR1 as MNHEY and CDR2 as SVGEGT. The CDR3 DNA follows: TGTGCCAGCACCCAGATGGGAACAGTAGGGGAGACCCAGTACTTC. Amino acids: CASTQMGTVGETQYF.

The chain carries TRBV7-9 and TRBJ2-3; 9 nucleotides align to TRBD1. The CDR3 loop spans 16 amino acids. Germline CDR1 is SEHNR and CDR2 is FQNEAQ (reference sequence). The ends lost 3 bases at V and 3 bases at J; junction bases unmatched: 7. In DNA, the CDR3 is TGTGCCAGCAGCTTTACTCCGGGACAGGGAACAGATACGCAGTATTTT. Translating it yields CASSFTPGQGTDTQYF.

This clonotype was detected only a few times. The CDR3 bases are TGTGCCAGCAGTTACCGAGATAGGGACAGGGGTTACAATGAGCAGTTCTTC. It specifies CASSYRDRDRGYNEQFF. This chain joins TRBV28 and TRBJ2-1; 10 bases map to TRBD1. Germline-derived CDR1 and CDR2 are MDHEN and SYDVKM. Unmatched junction bases numbered 10, after V lost 4 bases and J lost 4 bases. CDR3 size: 17 residues.

The V and J genes are TRBV25-1 and TRBJ2-3; TRBD1 agrees at 7 bases. CDR3 length: 15 amino acids. Germline trimming cut 2 bases from V and 4 bases from J; bases unmatched to any gene: 6. In germline, CDR1 is MGHDK, CDR2 SYGVNS. CDR3 DNA sequence: TGTGCCAGCAGTGAACCACAGGGGCGGGCAGATACGCAGTATTTT. Amino acids: CASSEPQGRADTQYF.

V usage is TRBV7-9 and J usage is TRBJ2-1, with TRBD2 identical over 14 bases. CDR1 is SEHNR and CDR2 is FQNEAQ in the germline V gene (reference sequence). The CDR3 loop spans 15 amino acids. V lost 4 bases and J lost 7; bases outside the gene matches: 3. As DNA, the CDR3 is TGTGCCAGCAGCTCGGGACTAGCGGGGGCAAATGAGCAGTTCTTC. Translating it yields CASSSGLAGANEQFF.

The chain recombines TRBV7-9 with TRBJ2-1; 8 bases are shared with TRBD2. V lost 4 bases, J lost 3 bases, and 5 bases stayed unmatched. Germline V gene sequence: CDR1 SEHNR, CDR2 FQNEAQ (reference sequence). The CDR3 runs 15 residues. The CDR3 bases are TGTGCCAGCAGCTCAAGCGGGAGCAACTACAATGAGCAGTTCTTC. It translates to CASSSSGSNYNEQFF.

There are a few counts of this clonotype. The chain is built from TRBV4-1 and TRBJ2-1; D gene ambiguous. CDR1 is MGHRA, CDR2 YSYEKL, per germline. This CDR3 contains 15 residues. The V and J ends lost 0 bases and 5 bases respectively, with 11 bases between them. The CDR3 loop is CASSQDWGKNNEQFF. The CDR3 DNA sequence: TGCGCCAGCAGCCAAGACTGGGGAAAGAACAATGAGCAGTTCTTC.

The genes are TRBV21-1 and TRBJ2-5. TRBV21-1 is tagged as a pseudogene. The CDR3 is 15 amino acids. CDR3 sequence: CASSKVLGHTETQYF. The CDR3 DNA is TGTGCCAGCAGCAAAGTTTTGGGTCATACGGAGACCCAGTACTTC.

Many counts were recorded for this clonotype. V usage is TRBV5-1 and J usage is TRBJ2-7; 7 bases agree with TRBD1. Losses at the gene ends were 0 bases for V and 2 bases for J; bases not matched to a gene: 11. CDR3 length equals 17 residues. CDR1 is SGHRS and CDR2 is YFSETQ in the germline V gene. Here the CDR3 reads CASSLATSGQGAYEQYF. The CDR3 DNA follows: TGCGCCAGCAGCTTGGCCACAAGTGGGCAGGGGGCCTACGAGCAGTACTTC.

V is TRBV9 and J is TRBJ1-2, with TRBD1 as a possible D gene (5 bases). The CDR3 consists of 12 residues. Trimming cost V 3 bases and J 4 bases, with 7 bases left between them. The germline V gene encodes CDR1 SGDLS and CDR2 YYNGEE. Here the CDR3 reads CASSAGGYGYTF. CDR3 sequence (DNA): TGTGCCAGCAGCGCTGGGGGCTATGGCTACACCTTC. Full variable domain (rest looked up from reference TRBV9 and TRBJ1-2): DSGVTQTPKHLITATGQRVTLRCSPRSGDLSVYWYQQSLDQGLQFLIQYYNGEERAKGNILERFSAQQFPDLHSELNLSSLELGDSALYFCASSAGGYGYTFGSGTRLTVV.

V usage is TRBV7-6 and J usage is TRBJ1-4, with D possibly matching TRBD1 (6 bases). The CDR3 has 15 amino acids. The germline V and J ends were trimmed by 1 base and 8 bases, with 14 bases remaining between them. Germline CDR1 reads SGHVS; CDR2 reads FNYEAQ. In DNA form, the CDR3 reads TGTGCCAGCAGCTTAGACGCAGGGGCTTGGGAAAAACTGTTTTTT. Protein sequence: CASSLDAGAWEKLFF.

This clonotype has only a few counts. The gene calls are TRBV12-3 or TRBV12-4 and TRBJ1-3; perhaps TRBD1 as D (5 bases). CDR3 length: 15 residues. V was pared by 1 base and J by 2 bases, with 9 bases between. CDR3 residues: CASSLGRGAGNTIYF. For the CDR3, the DNA is TGTGCCAGCAGTTTAGGGCGGGGCGCTGGAAACACCATATATTTT.

This clonotype was seen only a few times. V usage is TRBV20-1 and J usage is TRBJ2-3, with 9 bases lining up with TRBD2. The germline gives CDR1 DFQATT, CDR2 SNEGSKA (reference sequence). The CDR3 spans 15 residues. The CDR3 protein is CFPGQIGGGADTQYF. In DNA, the CDR3 is TGCTTCCCTGGACAGATCGGCGGGGGGGCAGATACGCAGTATTTT.

This clonotype was counted between two and nine times. The CDR3 DNA reads TGTGCCACCAGTCCACTAGCGGGAGTAGGGTACAATGAGCAGTTCTTC. This gives the protein CATSPLAGVGYNEQFF. The chain uses TRBV24-1 and TRBJ2-1, with TRBD2 identical over 11 bases. CDR3 length: 16 residues. V shed 6 bases, J shed 4 bases, and the junction held 7 bases outside the gene matches. Germline V gene sequence: CDR1 KGHDR, CDR2 SFDVKD.